Following are 27 T cell receptor beta chains from one sample sequenced in a study of cytomegalovirus exposure and HLA in healthy donors. A multiplex PCR was run with 60 Vbeta primers and 13 Jbeta primers. Here immunoSEQ multiplex PCR was the method, and the copy in TCRdb shows in-frame clones only, minus some. The table includes roughly 200,000 clones, 75% to 85% detected once. The sequenced material came from PBMCs. Receptors originate from a woman between 40 and 55 years old in good health and CMV-seronegative.

V and J are TRBV20-1 and TRBJ2-7, with D unresolved. This CDR3 spans 10 amino acids. Germline V gene data show CDR1 as DFQATT and CDR2 as SNEGSKA (reference sequence). The V gene lost 6 bases and the J gene lost 3 bases, with 6 bases spanning the gap. CDR3 nucleotides: TGCAGTGCCTTATACTACGAGCAGTACTTC. This gives the protein CSALYYEQYF.

The rearrangement joins TRBV5-1 to TRBJ1-1, with 7 bases fitting TRBD1. The V gene end was trimmed by 1 base and the J gene end by 0 bases; junction bases not matched to a gene: 3. The CDR3 is 15 amino acids. CDR1 is SGHRS, CDR2 YFSETQ, per germline. CDR3 in amino acids: CASSLSTGMNTEAFF. CDR3 nucleotides: TGCGCCAGCAGCTTGTCGACAGGGATGAACACTGAAGCTTTCTTT.

This clone was found a few times. J is TRBJ1-1 and V is TRBV18; D gene ambiguous. The germline V gene has CDR1 KGHSH and CDR2 LQKENI. This CDR3 is 12 amino acids long. V lost 3 bases to trimming and J lost 7 bases, with 9 bases between them. CDR3 nucleotides: TGTGCCAGCTCACCGGACGGGGTTGAAGCTTTCTTT. It is translated as CASSPDGVEAFF.

CDR3 in DNA: TGTGCCAGCAGCGTAGTTCCTGGGGCTGCCTCCTACGAGCAGTACTTC. Its protein is CASSVVPGAASYEQYF. The genes are TRBV9 and TRBJ2-7; tentative D call: TRBD1 (5 bases). This CDR3 has 16 residues. CDR1 is SGDLS, CDR2 YYNGEE, per germline. The V gene lost 0 bases and the J gene lost 0 bases, with 13 bases spanning the gap.

The chain joins TRBV4-2 to TRBJ2-7; perhaps TRBD2 as D (5 bases). Germline V gene sequence: CDR1 LGHNA, CDR2 YNFKEQ. Trimming removed 3 bases from V and 3 bases from J, with 9 bases in between. The CDR3 is 13 amino acids. CDR3 coding DNA: TGTGCCAGCAGCCAGAGCCGGGACTACGAGCAGTACTTC. This encodes CASSQSRDYEQYF.

The chain couples TRBV28 to TRBJ1-2; D is ambiguous. The CDR3 runs to 14 residues. The V end was cut by 3 bases, the J end by 5 bases, with 13 bases between. The V gene's germline CDR1 is MDHEN and CDR2 SYDVKM. The CDR3: CASSFDIITYGYTF. In DNA form, the CDR3 reads TGTGCCAGCAGTTTCGACATAATAACTTATGGCTACACCTTC.

The chain carries TRBV30 and TRBJ2-7; 7 positions match TRBD2. CDR3 length: 15 residues. From germline, CDR1 is GTSNPN and CDR2 SVGIG (reference sequence). Trimming cost V 1 base and J 3 bases; bases outside gene matches: 9. This CDR3 is CAWSGGGLGSYEQYF. The CDR3, as DNA: TGTGCCTGGAGTGGGGGGGGGTTGGGCAGCTACGAGCAGTACTTC. The variable domain in full, completed from reference TRBV30 and TRBJ2-7, reads SQTIHQWPATLVQPVGSPLSLECTVEGTSNPNLYWYRQAAGRGLQLLFYSVGIGQISSEVPQNLSASRPQDRQFILSSKKLLLSDSGFYLCAWSGGGLGSYEQYFGPGTRLTVT.

Points on this clone: Other DNA sequences in this specimen translate into the identical CDR3. CDR3 sequence: CASSISAGNTEAFF. The CDR3 DNA reads TGTGCCAGTAGTATATCCGCAGGGAACACTGAAGCTTTCTTT. The V and J genes are TRBV19 and TRBJ1-1; D uncertain. This CDR3 has 14 residues. Per the germline V gene, CDR1 is LNHDA and CDR2 is SQIVND (reference sequence). Trimming cost V 2 bases and J 1 base, with 8 bases left between them.

The chain recombines TRBV9 with TRBJ2-7; 7 bases line up with TRBD2. Germline trimming cut 4 bases from V and 2 bases from J; bases unmatched to any gene: 9. The CDR3 runs 15 residues. Germline loops: CDR1 SGDLS, CDR2 YYNGEE. Written as DNA, the CDR3 is TGTGCCAGCAGCCCGGTCGCTAGCGGAACCTACGAGCAGTACTTC. It translates to CASSPVASGTYEQYF.

The rearrangement uses TRBV7-9 and TRBJ2-1; the match to TRBD2 covers 9 bases. The germline CDR1 and CDR2 sequences are SEHNR and FQNEAQ (reference sequence). This CDR3 is 15 amino acids long. V lost 3 bases to trimming and J lost 10 bases; unmatched junction nucleotides: 10. The CDR3 sequence: CASSLTSGGGIEQFF. Written as DNA, the CDR3 is TGTGCCAGCAGCTTGACTAGCGGAGGGGGGATCGAGCAGTTCTTC.

The chain recombines TRBV5-1 with TRBJ2-3; 8 bases match TRBD2. Trimming took 0 bases from V and 4 from J; bases not matched to a gene: 1. In germline, CDR1 is SGHRS, CDR2 YFSETQ. The CDR3 covers 14 residues. DNA for the CDR3: TGCGCCAGCAGCTTGGCAGCGGGGGCAGATACGCAGTATTTT. Its translation is CASSLAAGADTQYF.

The chain has TRBV11-2 and TRBJ2-3, with 13 bases fitting TRBD2. Germline assignment: CDR1 SGHAT and CDR2 FQNNGV. V gave up 0 bases and J gave up 7 bases; unmatched junction bases: 7. The CDR3 totals 17 residues. CDR3 DNA sequence: TGTGCCAGCAGCTTAGATATGGGGACTAGCGGGAAGAATACGCAGTATTTT. Its translation is CASSLDMGTSGKNTQYF.

The J gene is TRBJ2-1, the V gene TRBV7-3; unclear D gene. From germline, CDR1 is SGHTA and CDR2 FQGTGA. Deletions cut 5 bases from V and 9 bases from J, with 11 bases between. The CDR3 length is 12 residues. The CDR3 loop reads CASSQVTGEQFF. For the CDR3, the DNA is TGTGCCAGCAGCCAAGTCACGGGTGAGCAGTTCTTC.

This clone is a singleton in its sample. The J gene is TRBJ2-7, the V gene TRBV27; D perhaps matches TRBD1 (6 bases). V gave up 6 bases and J gave up 6 bases, with 9 bases separating them. CDR3 length: 11 amino acids. CDR1 and CDR2 from the germline V gene are MNHEY and SMNVEV (reference sequence). CDR3 bases: TGTGCCAGCAGCCTGGGGGCCGAGCAGTACTTC. Translation gives CASSLGAEQYF.

The chain's CDR3 is CASSEGPGTDTQYF. CDR3 DNA sequence: TGTGCCAGCAGTGAAGGTCCAGGAACAGATACGCAGTATTTT. The chain employs TRBV6-1 and TRBJ2-3; D uncertain. The germline CDR1 and CDR2 sequences are MNHNS and SASEGT. The CDR3 totals 14 residues. The ends were cut back, 1 base at V and 3 bases at J, with 8 bases in the middle.

The chain joins TRBV5-1 to TRBJ1-1; D gene unclear. The CDR3 loop spans 13 amino acids. The V gene lost 5 bases and the J gene lost 0 bases, with 8 bases spanning the gap. The germline CDR1 and CDR2 sequences are SGHRS and YFSETQ. CDR3 DNA: TGCGCCAGCAGGGTGGCAGTGAACACTGAAGCTTTCTTT. Its translation is CASRVAVNTEAFF.

This clone was recorded a few times. This sequence joins TRBV19 and TRBJ1-3; 7 bases are a match to TRBD1. CDR3 length: 16 residues. The V gene end was trimmed by 5 bases and the J gene end by 3 bases; junction bases not matched to a gene: 10. The germline V gene encodes CDR1 LNHDA and CDR2 SQIVND (reference sequence). DNA for the CDR3: TGTGCCAGTAGTGGACCGAACAGGGGTTATGGAAACACCATATATTTT. Residues: CASSGPNRGYGNTIYF.

This chain uses TRBV19 with TRBJ1-2; 9 bases map to TRBD1. This CDR3 is built from 14 residues. CDR1 is LNHDA and CDR2 is SQIVND in the germline V gene (reference sequence). V was pared by 3 bases and J by 8 bases, with 7 bases of the junction left unmatched. CDR3 sequence (DNA): TGTGCCAGTAGTATCGAACAGGGGGCACGGGGCTACACCTTC. The encoded protein is CASSIEQGARGYTF.

V usage is TRBV7-7 and J usage is TRBJ2-2; tentative D call: TRBD2 (6 bases). The CDR3 has 16 amino acids. The V and J ends lost 0 bases and 1 base respectively, with 9 bases between them. CDR1 is SSHAT, CDR2 FNYEAQ, per germline (reference sequence). CDR3 in amino acids: CASSLAGGENTGELFF. The CDR3 nucleotides are TGTGCCAGCAGCTTAGCCGGCGGGGAGAACACCGGGGAGCTGTTTTTT.

This clone was counted only a few times. This rearrangement joins TRBV27 to TRBJ2-1; 7 nucleotides match TRBD2. This CDR3 is built from 15 residues. V was pared by 2 bases and J by 3 bases, with 4 bases of the junction left unmatched. Per germline, CDR1 MNHEY and CDR2 SMNVEV (reference sequence). The CDR3 region has the DNA TGTGCCAGCAGTTTACGGCGGGGGAACTACAATGAGCAGTTCTTC. This encodes CASSLRRGNYNEQFF.

The rearrangement links TRBV27 to TRBJ2-7; a possible D gene is TRBD2 (5 bases). V shed 8 bases and J shed 2 bases, with 13 bases lying between them. The germline gives CDR1 MNHEY, CDR2 SMNVEV (reference sequence). The CDR3 contains 13 residues. CDR3 in amino acids: CASARGAPYEQYF. The DNA for the CDR3 is TGTGCCAGCGCTCGGGGAGCCCCCTACGAGCAGTACTTC.

V gene TRBV7-9 combines with J gene TRBJ2-2; a possible D gene is TRBD1 (6 bases). Germline values: CDR1 SEHNR, CDR2 FQNEAQ (reference sequence). This CDR3 has 14 amino acids. V was shortened by 7 bases and J by 2 bases, with 11 bases between the two germline ends. The CDR3 spells CASTDRLNTGELFF. CDR3 nucleotide sequence: TGTGCCAGCACGGACAGACTTAACACCGGGGAGCTGTTTTTT.

The V and J genes are TRBV7-8 and TRBJ1-5; no clear D gene. This CDR3 contains 16 residues. The V and J ends lost 2 bases and 0 bases respectively, with 11 bases between them. Germline V gene data show CDR1 as SGHVS and CDR2 as FQNEAQ. This CDR3 is CASSLSRGFSNQPQHF. The CDR3 bases are TGTGCCAGCAGCTTATCCCGGGGATTTAGCAATCAGCCCCAGCATTTT.

This chain uses TRBV6-1 with TRBJ1-5; 7 positions match TRBD1. CDR1 and CDR2 (germline): MNHNS, SASEGT. V was clipped by 4 bases and J by 2 bases; unmatched bases: 5. CDR3 size: 15 residues. CDR3 DNA sequence: TGTGCCAGCAGTGCCCAAGACAGGGGCAATCAGCCCCAGCATTTT. Translated: CASSAQDRGNQPQHF.

The chain links TRBV29-1 to TRBJ2-1, with a weak D call TRBD2 (6 bases). The CDR3 sequence is 17 residues long. Germline values: CDR1 SQVTM, CDR2 ANQGSEA. Trimming removed 0 bases from V and 5 bases from J, with 20 bases in between. The CDR3 protein is CSVEDRGRGTFDNEQFF. The CDR3 DNA reads as TGCAGCGTTGAAGATCGGGGTCGGGGGACCTTCGACAATGAGCAGTTCTTC.

This clone was seen a single time. V and J are TRBV5-8 and TRBJ2-5; 9 nucleotides align to TRBD1. The CDR3 is 14 amino acids. The J segment lost 4 bases and the V segment lost 2 bases, leaving 3 bases of the junction unmatched. Germline V CDR1 and CDR2: SGHTS, YDEGEE. The CDR3 DNA reads as TGTGCCAGCAGCTTAGGACAGGGGAGAGAGACCCAGTACTTC. Its translation: CASSLGQGRETQYF.

This rearrangement joins TRBV15 to TRBJ2-7; the D gene is possibly TRBD1 (6 bases). This CDR3 is 13 amino acids long. V dropped 0 bases and J dropped 6 bases, with 9 bases sitting between them. The germline V gene encodes CDR1 LNHNV and CDR2 YYDKDF (reference sequence). CDR3 residues: CATSRDRGREQYF. Here the CDR3 DNA reads TGTGCCACCAGCAGAGACAGGGGCCGCGAGCAGTACTTC.